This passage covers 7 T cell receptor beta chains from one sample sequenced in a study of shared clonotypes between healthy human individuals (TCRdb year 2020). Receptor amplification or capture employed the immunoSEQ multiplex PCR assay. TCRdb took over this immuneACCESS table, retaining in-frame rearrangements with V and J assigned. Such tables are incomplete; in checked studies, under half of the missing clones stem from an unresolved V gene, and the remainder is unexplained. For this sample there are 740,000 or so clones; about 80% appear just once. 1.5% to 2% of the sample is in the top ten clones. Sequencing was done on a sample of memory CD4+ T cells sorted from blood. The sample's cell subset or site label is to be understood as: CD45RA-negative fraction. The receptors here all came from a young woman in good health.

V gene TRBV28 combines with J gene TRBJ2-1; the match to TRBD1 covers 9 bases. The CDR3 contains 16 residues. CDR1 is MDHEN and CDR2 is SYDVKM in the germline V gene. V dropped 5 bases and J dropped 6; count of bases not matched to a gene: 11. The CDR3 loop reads CASSPTGTGTFNEQFF. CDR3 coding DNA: TGTGCCAGCAGTCCCACCGGGACAGGGACGTTCAATGAGCAGTTCTTC.

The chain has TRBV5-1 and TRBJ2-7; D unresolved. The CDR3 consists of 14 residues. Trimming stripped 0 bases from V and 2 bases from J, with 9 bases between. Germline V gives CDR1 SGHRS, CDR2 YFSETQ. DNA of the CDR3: TGCGCCAGCAGCTTGGAGAGCCTTGCCTACGAGCAGTACTTC. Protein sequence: CASSLESLAYEQYF.

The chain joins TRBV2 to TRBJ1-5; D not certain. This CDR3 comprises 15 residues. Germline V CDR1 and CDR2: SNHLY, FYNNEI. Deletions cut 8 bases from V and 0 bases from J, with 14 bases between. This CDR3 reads CASSPNSYSNQPQHF. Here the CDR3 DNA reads TGTGCCAGCTCACCCAACTCCTATAGCAATCAGCCCCAGCATTTT.

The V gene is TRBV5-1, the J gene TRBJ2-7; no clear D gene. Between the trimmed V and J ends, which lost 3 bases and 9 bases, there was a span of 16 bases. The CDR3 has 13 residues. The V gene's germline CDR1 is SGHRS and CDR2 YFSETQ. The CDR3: CASSSEAAPGQYF. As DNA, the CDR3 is TGCGCCAGCAGCTCAGAGGCGGCGCCAGGGCAGTACTTC.

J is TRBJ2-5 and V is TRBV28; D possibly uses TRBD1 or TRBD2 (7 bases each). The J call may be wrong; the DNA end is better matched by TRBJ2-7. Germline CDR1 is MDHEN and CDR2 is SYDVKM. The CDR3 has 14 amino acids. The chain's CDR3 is CATQGGDSPYEQYF. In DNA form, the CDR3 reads TGTGCCACCCAGGGAGGGGACAGTCCCTACGAGCAGTACTTC.

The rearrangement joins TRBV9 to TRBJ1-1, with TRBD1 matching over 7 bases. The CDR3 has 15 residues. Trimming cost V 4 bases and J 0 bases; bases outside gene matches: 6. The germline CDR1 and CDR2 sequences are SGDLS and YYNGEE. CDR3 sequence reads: CASSPDGQVNTEAFF. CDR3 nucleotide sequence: TGTGCCAGCAGCCCCGATGGACAGGTGAACACTGAAGCTTTCTTT.

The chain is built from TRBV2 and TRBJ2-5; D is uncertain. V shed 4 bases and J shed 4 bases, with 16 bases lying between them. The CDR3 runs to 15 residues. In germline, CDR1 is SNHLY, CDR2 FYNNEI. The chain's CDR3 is CASSVRVLWGETQYF. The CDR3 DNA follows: TGTGCCAGCAGTGTTCGGGTCTTATGGGGAGAGACCCAGTACTTC.